This is a list of T cell receptor beta chains from one sample in a study of cytomegalovirus exposure and HLA in healthy donors. Some clones are missing from TCRdb's copy, which holds only in-frame ones; the method was immunoSEQ multiplex PCR. Here the sample table reports about 210,000 clones. What was sequenced was PBMCs. These receptor sequences come from a woman aged 30 to 39 in good health and CMV-seropositive. Each CDR3 is given with its conserved first and last residue. The D gene is left open where the match is weak.

v_call	j_call	d_call	cdr3_aa	cdr3_nt
TRBV10-1	TRBJ1-3	-	CASSDGGSGNTIYF	TGCGCCAGCAGTGACGGGGGTTCTGGAAACACCATATATTTT
TRBV18	TRBJ2-7	-	CASSSNGGAGGNYEQYF	TGTGCCAGCTCATCCAACGGGGGGGCAGGGGGAAACTACGAGCAGTACTTC
TRBV14	TRBJ2-2	-	CASSQFTNPGELFF	TGTGCCAGCAGCCAATTTACAAATCCCGGGGAGCTGTTTTTT
TRBV2	TRBJ2-5	TRBD2	CASSRGGREETQYF	TGTGCCAGCAGTCGCGGGGGGCGGGAGGAGACCCAGTACTTC
TRBV6-5	TRBJ1-3	-	CASSGGGTGNTIYF	TGTGCCAGCAGCGGGGGGGGAACGGGAAACACCATATATTTT
TRBV5-5	TRBJ1-1	TRBD1	CASSLTGQGAFTEAFF	TGTGCCAGCAGCTTGACTGGACAGGGGGCATTCACTGAAGCTTTCTTT
TRBV4-3	TRBJ2-3	TRBD2	CASSQEVAGHTDTQYF	TGCGCCAGCAGCCAAGAGGTAGCGGGACACACAGATACGCAGTATTTT
TRBV7-8	TRBJ2-7	TRBD2	CASRTAGESYEQYF	TGTGCCAGCAGGACAGCGGGGGAATCCTACGAGCAGTACTTC
TRBV5-1	TRBJ2-6	TRBD2	CASSLDGGGGSGANVLTF	TGCGCCAGCAGCTTGGATGGGGGGGGTGGTTCTGGGGCCAACGTCCTGACTTTC
TRBV4-2	TRBJ1-5	-	CASSHTGMRNQPQHF	TGTGCCAGCAGCCACACAGGGATGCGCAATCAGCCCCAGCATTTT
TRBV30	TRBJ2-1	TRBD2	CAWSLAGGREQFF	TGTGCCTGGAGTCTAGCGGGAGGGCGCGAGCAGTTCTTC
TRBV25-1	TRBJ2-5	-	CASSAPWDTGETQYF	TGTGCCAGCAGTGCCCCGTGGGACACGGGGGAGACCCAGTACTTC
TRBV18	TRBJ2-5	-	CASSPGLLQETQYF	TGTGCCAGCTCACCGGGACTGTTACAAGAGACCCAGTACTTC
TRBV19	TRBJ1-2	TRBD1	CASSTGGGYTF	TGTGCCAGTAGTACAGGGGGCGGCTACACCTTC
TRBV7-7	TRBJ2-1	TRBD2	CASSLGLAGTNEQFF	TGTGCCAGCAGCCTGGGACTAGCGGGCACCAATGAGCAGTTCTTC
TRBV5-4	TRBJ2-5	TRBD1	CASSFPWGQVQETQYF	TGTGCCAGCAGCTTCCCATGGGGACAGGTGCAAGAGACCCAGTACTTC
TRBV5-6	TRBJ2-3	TRBD2	CASSMGLAGGTDTQYF	TGTGCCAGCAGCATGGGACTAGCGGGAGGGACAGATACGCAGTATTTT
TRBV7-9	TRBJ2-3	TRBD1	CASSLTGVTDTQYF	TGTGCCAGCAGCTTGACAGGGGTCACAGATACGCAGTATTTT
TRBV19	TRBJ2-5	TRBD1	CASSDRGPAETQYF	TGTGCCAGCTCTGACAGGGGGCCAGCGGAGACCCAGTACTTC
TRBV7-2	TRBJ2-3	TRBD2	CASSLGLAGGHYVDTQYF	TGTGCCAGCAGCTTAGGATTAGCGGGGGGGCATTATGTGGATACGCAGTATTTT
TRBV5-4	TRBJ2-2	TRBD1	CASTRDRVRSGELFF	TGTGCCAGCACCCGGGACAGGGTACGTTCCGGGGAGCTGTTTTTT
TRBV6-1	TRBJ1-1	-	CASIRNTEAFF	TGTGCCAGCATTAGGAACACTGAAGCTTTCTTT
TRBV30	TRBJ1-2	-	CAWSVSGSYGYTF	TGTGCCTGGAGTGTGTCTGGGAGCTATGGCTACACCTTC
TRBV6-1	TRBJ1-2	-	CASSEYWGEPNYGYTF	TGTGCCAGCAGTGAATATTGGGGGGAGCCCAACTATGGCTACACCTTC
TRBV19	TRBJ1-4	-	CASSQSATNEKLFF	TGTGCCAGTAGTCAGTCTGCAACTAATGAAAAACTGTTTTTT
TRBV28	TRBJ2-1	-	CASSLFYYNEQFF	TGTGCCAGCAGCCTCTTTTATTACAATGAGCAGTTCTTC
TRBV6-1	TRBJ2-1	-	CASSVRQFYNEQFF	TGTGCCAGCAGTGTGCGACAGTTCTACAATGAGCAGTTCTTC
TRBV9	TRBJ1-1	-	CASSVATRSSGGTEAFF	TGTGCCAGCAGCGTAGCTACGAGGTCTTCAGGAGGCACTGAAGCTTTCTTT
TRBV28	TRBJ2-7	TRBD1	CASTLDRDLYEQYF	TGTGCCAGCACCCTAGACAGGGACCTCTACGAGCAGTACTTC
TRBV27	TRBJ2-7	-	CASSFRDTSYEQYF	TGTGCCAGCAGTTTTCGGGACACCTCCTACGAGCAGTACTTC
TRBV6-1	TRBJ2-7	-	CASIPIRGGQEQYF	TGTGCCAGCATTCCCATCCGTGGAGGGCAAGAGCAGTACTTC
TRBV12-2	TRBJ2-5	-	CASRPPGLAVETQYF	TGTGCAAGTCGCCCCCCGGGACTAGCGGTTGAGACCCAGTACTTC
TRBV27	TRBJ1-4	TRBD1	CASSVGDSNEKLFF	TGTGCCAGCAGTGTAGGGGACAGTAATGAAAAACTGTTTTTT
TRBV6-1	TRBJ1-5	-	CASMPANNQPQHF	TGTGCCAGCATGCCAGCGAACAATCAGCCCCAGCATTTT
TRBV7-2	TRBJ2-7	-	CATPTDSYEQYF	TGTGCCACCCCGACAGACTCCTACGAGCAGTACTTC
TRBV11-3	TRBJ2-5	-	CASSLMVHSKPPEETQYF	TGTGCCAGCAGCTTAATGGTCCACAGTAAACCCCCGGAAGAGACCCAGTACTTC
TRBV7-6	TRBJ2-7	TRBD2	CASSFGTSGYEQYF	TGTGCCAGCAGCTTTGGGACTAGCGGCTACGAGCAGTACTTC
TRBV6-6	TRBJ2-5	-	CASSLDGETQYF	TGTGCCAGCAGCTTAGACGGGGAGACCCAGTACTTC
TRBV19	TRBJ1-3	TRBD1	CASSSAGQGIGNTIYF	TGTGCCAGTAGTTCCGCGGGACAGGGGATTGGAAACACCATATATTTT
TRBV6-5	TRBJ1-4	-	CASGGNGGEKLFF	TGTGCCAGCGGGGGTAACGGGGGGGAAAAACTGTTTTTT